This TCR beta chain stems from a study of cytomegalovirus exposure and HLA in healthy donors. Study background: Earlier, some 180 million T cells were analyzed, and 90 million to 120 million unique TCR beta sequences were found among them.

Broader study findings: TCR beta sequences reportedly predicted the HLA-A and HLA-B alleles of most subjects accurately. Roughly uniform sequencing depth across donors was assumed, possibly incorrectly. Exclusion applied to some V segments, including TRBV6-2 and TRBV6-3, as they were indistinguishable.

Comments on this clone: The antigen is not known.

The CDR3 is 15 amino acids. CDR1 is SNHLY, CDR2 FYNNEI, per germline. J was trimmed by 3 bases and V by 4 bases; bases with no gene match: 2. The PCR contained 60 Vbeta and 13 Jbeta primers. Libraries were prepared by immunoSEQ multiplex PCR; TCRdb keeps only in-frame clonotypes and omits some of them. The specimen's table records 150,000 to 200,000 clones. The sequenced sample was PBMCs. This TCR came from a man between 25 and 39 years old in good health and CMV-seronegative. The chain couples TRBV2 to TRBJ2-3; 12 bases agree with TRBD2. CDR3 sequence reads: CASSALAGGTDTQYF. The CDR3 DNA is TGTGCCAGCAGTGCTCTAGCGGGAGGGACAGATACGCAGTATTTT.